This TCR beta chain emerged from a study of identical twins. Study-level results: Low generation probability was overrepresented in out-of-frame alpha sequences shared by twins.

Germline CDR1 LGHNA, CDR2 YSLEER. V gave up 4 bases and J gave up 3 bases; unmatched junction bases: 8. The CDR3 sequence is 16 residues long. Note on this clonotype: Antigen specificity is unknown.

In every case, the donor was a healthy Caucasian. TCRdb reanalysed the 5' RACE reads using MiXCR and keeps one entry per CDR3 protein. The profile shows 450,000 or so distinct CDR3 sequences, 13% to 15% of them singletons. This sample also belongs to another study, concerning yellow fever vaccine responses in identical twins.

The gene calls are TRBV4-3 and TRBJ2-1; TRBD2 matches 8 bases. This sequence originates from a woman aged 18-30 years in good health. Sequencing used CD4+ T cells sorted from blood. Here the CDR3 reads CASSREVAGNYNEQFF. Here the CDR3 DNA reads TGCGCCAGCAGCCGGGAAGTAGCGGGAAACTACAATGAGCAGTTCTTC.